This T cell receptor beta chain was sequenced during a study of OX40 agonist ivuxolimab in advanced cancers. Across the whole study: The study treated patients with ivuxolimab, an agonistic anti-OX40 (CD134) antibody. Partial responses occurred in three patients (one hepatocellular carcinoma, two cutaneous melanoma).

The repertoire was sequenced with immunoSEQ multiplex PCR; TCRdb's copy has only in-frame clones and lacks some. The table shows around 60,000 clones, with around four fifths occurring only once. Autoimmune disease history or systemic immunosuppression led to patients being barred. The CDR3 extends over 18 amino acids. Germline loops: CDR1 LGHNT, CDR2 FRNRAP. The junction had 8 bases not matched to a gene; V was cut back by 1 base and J by 0 bases. This specimen consisted of CD4+ or CD8+ T cells sorted from blood, obtained in a trial of the OX40 agonist ivuxolimab. V usage is TRBV12-5 and J usage is TRBJ2-1; 8 bases map to TRBD1. The sequence was obtained from an adult with an advanced solid tumor such as melanoma, head and neck, liver or kidney cancer. CDR3 bases: TGTGCTAGTGGTTTGGCACTCGCCGGGACAGGCTCCTACAATGAGCAGTTCTTC. Its translation: CASGLALAGTGSYNEQFF. The variable domain in full, with the rest retrieved from reference TRBV12-5 and TRBJ2-1, is DARVTQTPRHKVTEMGQEVTMRCQPILGHNTVFWYRQTMMQGLELLAYFRNRAPLDDSGMPKDRFSAEMPDATLATLKIQPSEPRDSAVYFCASGLALAGTGSYNEQFFGPGTRLTVL.